Listed here are 19 T cell receptor beta chains from one sample, sequenced in a study of blood T cell dynamics during melanoma immunotherapy. The protocol was immunoSEQ multiplex PCR, while the TCRdb copy is restricted to in-frame clones and leaves out a portion. Of about 14,000 clones detected, about nine tenths appear once; the ten largest clones hold more than 5%. Time point denoted: week 3, after first cycle of checkpoint inhibitor. The sequencing here drew on blood, taken from a patient treated with checkpoint blockade. These receptors all stem from a human donor with melanoma.

The rearrangement joins TRBV30 to TRBJ2-1; D might be TRBD2 (6 bases). Germline V CDR1 and CDR2: GTSNPN, SVGIG (reference sequence). V lost 0 bases and J lost 5, with 8 bases in between. The CDR3 spans 13 residues. CDR3: CAWSVGGNNEQFF. The CDR3 bases are TGTGCCTGGAGTGTAGGAGGGAACAATGAGCAGTTCTTC.

This rearrangement joins TRBV28 to TRBJ2-5; 7 nucleotides line up with TRBD1. The J call may be in error: the DNA end matches TRBJ2-7 better. CDR3 length: 13 residues. Germline V gene lookup returns CDR1 MDHEN and CDR2 SYDVKM. The CDR3 region has the DNA TGTGCCAGCAGGAGGGACAGACTCTACGAGCAGTACTTC. Protein sequence: CASRRDRLYEQYF.

The V gene is TRBV7-2, the J gene TRBJ2-1, with a weak D call TRBD2 (5 bases). Germline loops: CDR1 SGHTA, CDR2 FQGNSA. This CDR3 region has 13 residues. The ends were cut back, 5 bases at V and 8 bases at J, with 13 bases in the middle. CDR3 sequence (DNA): TGTGCCAGCAGCCCCCGGGAAAGCCATGAGCAGTTCTTC. Its translation is CASSPRESHEQFF.

This chain uses TRBV7-9 with TRBJ2-7; 8 bases fit TRBD2. Per the germline V gene, CDR1 is SEHNR and CDR2 is FQNEAQ (reference sequence). J lost 6 bases, V lost 5 bases, and 9 bases had no gene match. The CDR3 is 14 residues long. CDR3 sequence reads: CASSQSPGLVEQYF. Here the CDR3 DNA reads TGTGCCAGCAGCCAGTCACCGGGACTAGTCGAGCAGTACTTC.

This chain uses TRBV11-3 with TRBJ2-7; D possibly corresponds to TRBD1 (6 bases). This CDR3 comprises 14 residues. The germline CDR1 and CDR2 sequences are SGHNT and YENEEA. V gave up 1 base and J gave up 0 bases, with 7 bases separating them. The CDR3 region has the DNA TGTGCCAGCAGCTTAGCAGGGGCCTCCTACGAGCAGTACTTC. Amino acids: CASSLAGASYEQYF. The full variable domain, in which reference TRBV11-3 and TRBJ2-7 provide the parts outside the CDR3, is EAGVVQSPRYKIIEKKQPVAFWCNPISGHNTLYWYLQNLGQGPELLIRYENEEAVDDSQLPKDRFSAERLKGVDSTLKIQPAELGDSAVYLCASSLAGASYEQYFGPGTRLTVT.

This clone turned up a few times. The chain uses TRBV6-5 and TRBJ2-7; weak D call: TRBD1 (6 bases). Per the germline V gene, CDR1 is MNHEY and CDR2 is SVGAGI. Trimming shortened V by 5 bases and J by 3 bases, and 17 bases separated the two germline ends. The CDR3 extends over 15 amino acids. DNA of the CDR3: TGTGCCAGCAGTCTCAGACAGGTGGGCTACTACGAGCAGTACTTC. Protein: CASSLRQVGYYEQYF.

This clone was counted once. V usage is TRBV5-1 and J usage is TRBJ1-2, with 7 bases aligning to TRBD1. V was pared by 0 bases and J by 7 bases, with 6 bases of the junction left unmatched. The CDR3 consists of 14 residues. Germline values: CDR1 SGHRS, CDR2 YFSETQ. The CDR3 loop is CASSLVTGEGGYTF. The CDR3 bases are TGCGCCAGCAGCTTGGTTACAGGGGAGGGTGGCTACACCTTC.

The chain combines TRBV27 with TRBJ2-7; 11 bases agree with TRBD2. V lost 8 bases, J lost 4 bases, and 22 bases stayed unmatched. Germline-derived CDR1 and CDR2 are MNHEY and SMNVEV (reference sequence). The length of the CDR3 is 19 residues. The chain's CDR3 is CASARLGLSGTSGSYEQYF. The CDR3 DNA follows: TGTGCCAGCGCCCGGTTGGGTTTATCGGGGACTAGCGGCTCTTACGAGCAGTACTTC.

The chain is built from TRBV7-3 and TRBJ2-1; 7 bases map to TRBD2. Trimming took 5 bases from V and 8 from J; bases not matched to a gene: 6. CDR3 length: 13 residues. CDR1 is SGHTA, CDR2 FQGTGA, per germline. The CDR3: CASSPGRGDEQFF. DNA for the CDR3: TGTGCCAGCAGCCCGGGGAGGGGTGATGAGCAGTTCTTC.

The chain links TRBV28 to TRBJ2-2, with 10 bases matching TRBD1. CDR3 length: 16 amino acids. The junction had 11 bases not matched to a gene; V was cut back by 9 bases and J by 4 bases. Germline-derived CDR1 and CDR2 are MDHEN and SYDVKM. Here the CDR3 reads CASLSRQGAGTGELFF. In DNA, the CDR3 is TGTGCCAGTTTGTCAAGACAGGGGGCGGGCACCGGGGAGCTGTTTTTT.

The chain carries TRBV10-3 and TRBJ1-2; no firm D call. Trimming stripped 11 bases from V and 0 bases from J, with 16 bases between. Germline V CDR1 and CDR2: ENHRY, SYGVKD. This CDR3 is 14 amino acids long. CDR3 bases: TGTGCCGTCCTAGCAGAGACTACTAACTATGGCTACACCTTC. This encodes CAVLAETTNYGYTF.

The rearrangement uses TRBV28 and TRBJ2-7, with D possibly being TRBD2 (5 bases). Trimming stripped 2 bases from V and 3 bases from J, with 20 bases between. CDR1 is MDHEN and CDR2 is SYDVKM in the germline V gene. The CDR3 length is 17 residues. The CDR3 DNA sequence: TGTGCCAGCAGTTTAGGTCCGGGATGGAGAGACGACTACGAGCAGTACTTC. Translated, it gives CASSLGPGWRDDYEQYF.

This chain joins TRBV18 and TRBJ2-1; no firm D call. Trimming left V 0 bases short and J 7 bases short, with 13 bases between. CDR3 size: 15 residues. The germline V gene has CDR1 KGHSH and CDR2 LQKENI. The CDR3 loop is CASSPPWGHQNEQFF. The DNA for the CDR3 is TGTGCCAGCTCACCACCGTGGGGTCACCAAAATGAGCAGTTCTTC.

The chain uses TRBV10-3 and TRBJ1-6, with no clear D. V was pared by 4 bases and J by 5 bases, with 6 bases between. This CDR3 spans 13 amino acids. CDR1 ENHRY and CDR2 SYGVKD come from the germline V gene. CDR3 bases: TGTGCCATCAGTGTTAGTAATAATTCACCCCTCCACTTT. Its protein product is CAISVSNNSPLHF.

The chain is built from TRBV7-9 and TRBJ1-2, with 9 positions matching TRBD1. Germline V gene data show CDR1 as SEHNR and CDR2 as FQNEAQ (reference sequence). Trimming at V came to 5 bases and at J to 8 bases, leaving 15 bases not matched to a gene. This CDR3 is built from 16 residues. Here the CDR3 DNA reads TGTGCCAGCAGCCCACAGGGAGTAACAGGGGGCCGAGGCTACACCTTC. Amino acid sequence: CASSPQGVTGGRGYTF.

CDR3 in DNA: TGCGCCAGCAGCCAAGAGGCCATGGGGGCTTCACCCCTCCACTTT. Encoded protein: CASSQEAMGASPLHF. The V and J genes are TRBV4-1 and TRBJ1-6; D may be TRBD1 (6 bases). Deletions cut 0 bases from V and 9 bases from J, with 12 bases between. From germline, CDR1 is MGHRA and CDR2 YSYEKL. The CDR3 is 15 residues long.

This clone has a single count. V usage is TRBV19 and J usage is TRBJ1-4, with D possibly matching TRBD1 (5 bases). Germline assignment: CDR1 LNHDA and CDR2 SQIVND (reference sequence). Deletions cut 2 bases from V and 5 bases from J, with 12 bases between. The CDR3 length is 15 residues. The CDR3 region has the DNA TGTGCCAGTAGTATAAGGGGCGGGCTAAATGAAAAACTGTTTTTT. Protein: CASSIRGGLNEKLFF.

The rearrangement links TRBV10-3 to TRBJ1-2; 8 bases map to TRBD1. Germline-derived CDR1 and CDR2 are ENHRY and SYGVKD. The CDR3 sequence is 15 residues long. J was trimmed by 4 bases and V by 4 bases; bases with no gene match: 8. The CDR3 reads CAISGGAGGSYGYTF. CDR3 in DNA: TGTGCCATCAGTGGGGGCGCAGGGGGCTCCTATGGCTACACCTTC.

V usage is TRBV11-2 and J usage is TRBJ2-6; either TRBD1 or TRBD2 may fit D (6 bases each). This CDR3 has 17 amino acids. The V end lost 5 bases, the J end lost 1 base, and 15 bases lay between the germline ends. CDR1 is SGHAT and CDR2 is FQNNGV in the germline V gene. The CDR3 region is CASSTNGGASGANVLTF. The CDR3 DNA reads TGTGCCAGCAGCACTAACGGGGGCGCTTCTGGGGCCAACGTCCTGACTTTC.